This entry concerns a single T cell receptor (beta chain). Its antigen remains unknown. Trimming cost V 4 bases and J 2 bases; bases outside gene matches: 10. The CDR3 is 16 residues long. In germline, CDR1 is KGHSH, CDR2 LQKENI. This sample was included in a study of T cell responses to AZD1222 COVID-19 vaccine. Findings of the study overall: Most donors were white British and more were female, and clonal diversity was possibly underestimated. Across spike, vaccine-associated CD4 TCRs were found, dominant at 160-218 and 743-854. Nearly half of spike-specific TCRs reportedly target unmutated variant regions. Researchers took repertoire samples only after the peak T cell response had come.

Using immunoSEQ multiplex PCR, the repertoire was profiled, and TCRdb retains in-frame clones only, with some absent. The sample includes approximately 110,000 clones, 92% seen only once; the top ten take approximately 8%. This chain links TRBV18 with TRBJ2-5; 7 bases line up with TRBD1. This clonotype originated in an adult who received the AZD1222 COVID-19 vaccine. Material: peripheral blood, obtained 28 days after the second AZD1222 dose. As DNA, the CDR3 is TGTGCCAGCTCACGGCGGACAGGAGGAAGACAAGAGACCCAGTACTTC. Its translation is CASSRRTGGRQETQYF.